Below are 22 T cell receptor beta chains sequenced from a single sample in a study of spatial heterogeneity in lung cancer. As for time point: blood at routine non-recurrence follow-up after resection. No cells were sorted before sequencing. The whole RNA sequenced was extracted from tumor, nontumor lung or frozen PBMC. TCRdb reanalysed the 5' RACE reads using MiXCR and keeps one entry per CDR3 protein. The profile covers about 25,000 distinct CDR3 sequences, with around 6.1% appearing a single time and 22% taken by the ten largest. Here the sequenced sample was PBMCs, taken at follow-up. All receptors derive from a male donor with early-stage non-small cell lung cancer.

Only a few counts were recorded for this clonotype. The DNA for the CDR3 is TGTGCCAGCAGTTTATTGGGACAGGGACCGTCGGGCACCGGGGAGCTGTTTTTT. It translates to CASSLLGQGPSGTGELFF. The J gene is TRBJ2-2, the V gene TRBV27, with 9 nucleotides matching TRBD1. The CDR3 contains 18 residues. The V segment lost 1 base and the J segment 4 bases; nucleotides outside the gene matches: 10. Per germline, CDR1 MNHEY and CDR2 SMNVEV (reference sequence).

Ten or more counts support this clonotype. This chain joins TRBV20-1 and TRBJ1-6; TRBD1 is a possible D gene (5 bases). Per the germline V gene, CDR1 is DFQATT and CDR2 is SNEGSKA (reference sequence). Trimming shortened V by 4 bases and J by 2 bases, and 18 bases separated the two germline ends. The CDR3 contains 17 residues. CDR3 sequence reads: CSATDGASRPYNSPLHF. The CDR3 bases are TGCAGTGCTACCGATGGGGCTAGCCGCCCCTATAATTCACCCCTCCACTTT.

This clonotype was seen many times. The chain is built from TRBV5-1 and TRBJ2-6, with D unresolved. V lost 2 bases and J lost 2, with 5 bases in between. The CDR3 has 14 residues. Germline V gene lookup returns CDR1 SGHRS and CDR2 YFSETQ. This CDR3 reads CASSFGAGANVLTF. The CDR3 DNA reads TGCGCCAGCAGCTTTGGAGCTGGGGCCAACGTCCTGACTTTC.

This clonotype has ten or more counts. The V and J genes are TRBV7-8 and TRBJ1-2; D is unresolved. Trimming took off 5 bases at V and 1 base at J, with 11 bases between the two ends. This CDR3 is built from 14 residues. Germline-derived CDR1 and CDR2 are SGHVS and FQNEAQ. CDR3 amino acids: CASSPLMGNYGYTF. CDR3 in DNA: TGTGCCAGCAGCCCATTGATGGGTAACTATGGCTACACCTTC.

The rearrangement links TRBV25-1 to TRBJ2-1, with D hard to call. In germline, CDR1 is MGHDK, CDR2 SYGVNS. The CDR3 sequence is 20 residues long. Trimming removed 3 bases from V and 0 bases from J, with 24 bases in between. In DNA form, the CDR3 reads TGTGCCAGCAGTGAGTTGTCCCCCCGAGTGTCTAGGTTCTCCTACAATGAGCAGTTCTTC. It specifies CASSELSPRVSRFSYNEQFF.

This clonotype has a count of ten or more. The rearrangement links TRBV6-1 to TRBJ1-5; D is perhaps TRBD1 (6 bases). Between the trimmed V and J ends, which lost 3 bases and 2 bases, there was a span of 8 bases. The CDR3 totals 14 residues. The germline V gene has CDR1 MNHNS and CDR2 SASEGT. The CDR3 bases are TGTGCCAGCAGTGAGTACAGGGGCAATCAGCCCCAGCATTTT. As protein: CASSEYRGNQPQHF.

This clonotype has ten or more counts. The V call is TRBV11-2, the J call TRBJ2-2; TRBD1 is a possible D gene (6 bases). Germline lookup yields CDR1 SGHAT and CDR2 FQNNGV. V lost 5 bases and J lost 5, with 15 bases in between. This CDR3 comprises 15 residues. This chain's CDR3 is CASSPPAQGTGELFF. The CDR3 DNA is TGTGCCAGCAGCCCGCCGGCCCAGGGGACCGGGGAGCTGTTTTTT.

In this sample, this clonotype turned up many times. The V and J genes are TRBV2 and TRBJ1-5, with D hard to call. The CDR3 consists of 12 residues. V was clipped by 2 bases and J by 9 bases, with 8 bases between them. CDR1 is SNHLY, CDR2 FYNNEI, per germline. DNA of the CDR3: TGTGCCAGCAGTGAATCCCGAGGGCCCCAGCATTTT. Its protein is CASSESRGPQHF.

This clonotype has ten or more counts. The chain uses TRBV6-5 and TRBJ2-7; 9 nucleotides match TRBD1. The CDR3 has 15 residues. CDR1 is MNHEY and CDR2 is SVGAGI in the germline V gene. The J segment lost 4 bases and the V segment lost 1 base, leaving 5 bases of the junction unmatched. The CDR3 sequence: CASSYFAGQGYEQYF. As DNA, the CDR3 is TGTGCCAGCAGTTACTTTGCGGGACAGGGTTACGAGCAGTACTTC.

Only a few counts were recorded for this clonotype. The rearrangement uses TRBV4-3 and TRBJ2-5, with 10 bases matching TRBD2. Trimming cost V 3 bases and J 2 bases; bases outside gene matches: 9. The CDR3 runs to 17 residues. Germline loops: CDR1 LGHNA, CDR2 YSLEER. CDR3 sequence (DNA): TGCGCCAGCAGCCACGCGGTTAGCGGGGGGAAACAAGAGACCCAGTACTTC. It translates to CASSHAVSGGKQETQYF.

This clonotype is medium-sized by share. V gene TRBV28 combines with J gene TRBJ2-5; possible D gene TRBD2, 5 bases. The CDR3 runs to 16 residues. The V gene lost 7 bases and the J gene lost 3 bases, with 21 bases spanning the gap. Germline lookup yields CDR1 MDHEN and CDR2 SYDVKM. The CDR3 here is CASIPLRRVLEETQYF. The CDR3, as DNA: TGTGCCAGCATTCCCCTCCGAAGGGTACTAGAAGAGACCCAGTACTTC. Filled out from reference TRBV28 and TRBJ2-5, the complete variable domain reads DVKVTQSSRYLVKRTGEKVFLECVQDMDHENMFWYRQDPGLGLRLIYFSYDVKMKEKGDIPEGYSVSREKKERFSLILESASTNQTSMYLCASIPLRRVLEETQYFGPGTRLLVL.

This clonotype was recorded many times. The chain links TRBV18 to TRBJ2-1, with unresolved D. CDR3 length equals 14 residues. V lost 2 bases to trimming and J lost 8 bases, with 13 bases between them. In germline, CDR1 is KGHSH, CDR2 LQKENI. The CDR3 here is CASSPRIREDEQFF. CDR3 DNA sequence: TGTGCCAGCTCACCAAGGATCCGAGAGGATGAGCAGTTCTTC.

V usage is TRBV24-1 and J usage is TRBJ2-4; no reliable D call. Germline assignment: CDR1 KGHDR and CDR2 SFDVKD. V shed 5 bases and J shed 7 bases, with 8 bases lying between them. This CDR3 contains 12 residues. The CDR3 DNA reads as TGTGCCACCAGTGGGGTAGGGAACATTCAGTACTTC. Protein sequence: CATSGVGNIQYF.

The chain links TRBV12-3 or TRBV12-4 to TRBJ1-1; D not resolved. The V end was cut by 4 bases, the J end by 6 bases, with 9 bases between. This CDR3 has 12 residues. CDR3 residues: CASSSNGAEAFF. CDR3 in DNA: TGTGCCAGCAGTTCAAACGGCGCTGAAGCTTTCTTT.

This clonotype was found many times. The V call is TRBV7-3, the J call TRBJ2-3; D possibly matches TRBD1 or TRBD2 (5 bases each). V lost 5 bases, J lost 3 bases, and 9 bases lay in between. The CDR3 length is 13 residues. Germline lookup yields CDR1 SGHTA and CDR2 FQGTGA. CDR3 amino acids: CASSRGVTDTQYF. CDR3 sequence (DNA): TGTGCCAGCAGCCGAGGGGTTACAGATACGCAGTATTTT.

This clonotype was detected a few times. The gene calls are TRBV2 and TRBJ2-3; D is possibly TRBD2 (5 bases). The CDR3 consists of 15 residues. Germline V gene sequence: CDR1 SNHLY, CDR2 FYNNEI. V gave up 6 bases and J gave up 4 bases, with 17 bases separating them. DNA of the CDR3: TGTGCCAGCAGCTGGACTGACGGAGTATCAGATACGCAGTATTTT. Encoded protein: CASSWTDGVSDTQYF.

CDR3 coding DNA: TGTGCCAGTAACGTTGAGGGCAGCGTGAATGAGCAGTTCTTC. The encoded protein is CASNVEGSVNEQFF. This sequence joins TRBV19 and TRBJ2-1; weak D call: TRBD2 (5 bases). V was trimmed by 7 bases and J by 7 bases, leaving 17 bases between them. The CDR3 extends over 14 amino acids. Germline V gene sequence: CDR1 LNHDA, CDR2 SQIVND (reference sequence).

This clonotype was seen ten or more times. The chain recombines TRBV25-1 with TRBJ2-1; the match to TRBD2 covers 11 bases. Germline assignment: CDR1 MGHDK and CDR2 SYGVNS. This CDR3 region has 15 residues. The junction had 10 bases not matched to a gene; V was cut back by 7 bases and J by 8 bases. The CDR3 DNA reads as TGTGCCAGCACGGATCCGACTAGCGGGGACCATGAGCAGTTCTTC. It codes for CASTDPTSGDHEQFF.

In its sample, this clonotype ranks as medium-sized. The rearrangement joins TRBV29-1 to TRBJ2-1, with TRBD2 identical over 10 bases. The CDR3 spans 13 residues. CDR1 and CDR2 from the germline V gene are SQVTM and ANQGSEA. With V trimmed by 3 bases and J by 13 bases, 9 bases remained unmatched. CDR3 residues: CSVEPLAGESQFF. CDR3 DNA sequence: TGCAGCGTTGAGCCCCTAGCGGGAGAGTCCCAGTTCTTC.

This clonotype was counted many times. The CDR3 DNA reads as TGCGCCAGCAGCCCGGACGGTAATCGGGGTGAGCAGTTCTTC. This translates into CASSPDGNRGEQFF. The chain carries TRBV5-1 and TRBJ2-1; TRBD2 is a possible D gene (5 bases). The germline V and J ends were trimmed by 4 bases and 9 bases, with 17 bases remaining between them. Germline CDR1 and CDR2: SGHRS and YFSETQ. The CDR3 has 14 amino acids.

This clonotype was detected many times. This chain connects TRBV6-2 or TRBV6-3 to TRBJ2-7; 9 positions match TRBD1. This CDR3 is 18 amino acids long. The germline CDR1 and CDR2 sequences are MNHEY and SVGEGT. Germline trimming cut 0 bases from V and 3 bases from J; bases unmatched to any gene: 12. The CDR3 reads CASSYSTTGGSFLYEQYF. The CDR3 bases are TGTGCCAGCAGTTACTCGACCACAGGGGGCTCTTTCCTCTACGAGCAGTACTTC.

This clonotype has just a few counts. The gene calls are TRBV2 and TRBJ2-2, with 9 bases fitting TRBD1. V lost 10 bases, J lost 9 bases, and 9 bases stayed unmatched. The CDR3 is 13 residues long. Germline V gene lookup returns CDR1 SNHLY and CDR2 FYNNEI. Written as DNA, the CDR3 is TGTGCCACCGGGACAGGGACTTACCGGGAGCTGTTTTTT. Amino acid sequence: CATGTGTYRELFF.